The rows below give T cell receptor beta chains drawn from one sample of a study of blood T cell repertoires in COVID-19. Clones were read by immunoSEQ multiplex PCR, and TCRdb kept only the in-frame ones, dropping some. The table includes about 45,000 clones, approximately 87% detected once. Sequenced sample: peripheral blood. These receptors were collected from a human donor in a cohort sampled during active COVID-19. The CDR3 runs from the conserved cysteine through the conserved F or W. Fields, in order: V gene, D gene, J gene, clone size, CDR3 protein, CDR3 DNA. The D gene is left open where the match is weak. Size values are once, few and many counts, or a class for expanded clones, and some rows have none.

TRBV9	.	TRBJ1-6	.	CASSVSAGGNSPLHF	TGTGCCAGCAGCGTATCTGCGGGTGGGAATTCACCCCTCCACTTT
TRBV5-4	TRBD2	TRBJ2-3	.	CASSLGGGGTDTQYF	TGTGCCAGCAGCTTGGGGGGGGGAGGCACAGATACGCAGTATTTT
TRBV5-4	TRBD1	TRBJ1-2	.	CASSLEVTGGFYYGYTF	TGTGCCAGCAGCTTGGAGGTGACAGGGGGCTTTTACTATGGCTACACCTTC
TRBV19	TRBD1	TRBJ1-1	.	CAISRGPVTEAFF	TGTGCCATTTCCAGGGGGCCGGTCACTGAAGCTTTCTTT
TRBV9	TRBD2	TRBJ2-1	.	CASSVVGTSGTRPYNEQFF	TGTGCCAGCAGCGTAGTCGGGACTAGCGGGACGCGCCCGTACAATGAGCAGTTCTTC
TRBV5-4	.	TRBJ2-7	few	CASSLDPSSAYEQYF	TGTGCCAGCAGCTTGGATCCGTCTAGCGCGTACGAGCAGTACTTC
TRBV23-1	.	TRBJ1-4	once	CASSQSSSLRGNEKLFF	TGCGCCAGCAGTCAATCTAGCAGTTTAAGGGGAAATGAAAAACTGTTTTTT
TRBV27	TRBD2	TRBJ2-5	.	CASSSLAGVETQYF	TGTGCCAGCAGTTCCCTAGCGGGAGTAGAGACCCAGTACTTC
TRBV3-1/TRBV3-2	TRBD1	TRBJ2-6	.	CASSLGQGGTGANVLTF	TGTGCCAGCAGCCTAGGACAGGGGGGCACTGGGGCCAACGTCCTGACTTTC
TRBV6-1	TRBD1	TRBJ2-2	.	CASSEGHLTGVHGELFF	TGTGCCAGCAGTGAAGGGCACCTAACAGGGGTTCACGGGGAGCTGTTTTTT
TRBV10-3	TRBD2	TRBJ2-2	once	CAISEREDLLNTGELFF	TGTGCCATCAGCGAGCGGGAGGACCTTTTGAACACCGGGGAGCTGTTTTTT
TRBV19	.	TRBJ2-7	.	CASSIGLDYEQYF	TGTGCCAGTAGTATAGGCCTAGACTACGAGCAGTACTTC
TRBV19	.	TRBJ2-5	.	CASSQGTETQYF	TGTGCCAGTAGTCAGGGGACAGAGACCCAGTACTTC
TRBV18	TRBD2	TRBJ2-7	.	CASSPLAGPSIEQYF	TGTGCCAGCTCACCTTTAGCGGGACCCTCTATCGAGCAGTACTTC
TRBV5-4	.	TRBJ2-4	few	CASSFIQEKNIQYF	TGTGCCAGCAGCTTCATACAGGAAAAAAACATTCAGTACTTC
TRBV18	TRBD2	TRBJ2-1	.	CASSLGREDYNEQFF	TGTGCCAGCTCACTCGGGCGGGAGGATTACAATGAGCAGTTCTTC
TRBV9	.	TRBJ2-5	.	CASSVGTHQETQYF	TGTGCCAGCAGCGTCGGGACACACCAAGAGACCCAGTACTTC
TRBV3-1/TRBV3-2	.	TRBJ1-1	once	CASSQKDSGGTEAFF	TGTGCCAGCAGCCAAAAAGACAGCGGAGGGACTGAAGCTTTCTTT
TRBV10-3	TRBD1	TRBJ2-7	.	CAISDSTGLKNEQYF	TGTGCCATCAGTGATTCGACAGGGTTGAAGAATGAGCAGTACTTC
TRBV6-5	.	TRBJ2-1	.	CASRYLAPAGNEQFF	TGTGCCAGCAGGTATCTAGCGCCCGCTGGCAATGAGCAGTTCTTC
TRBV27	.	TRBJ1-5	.	CASSPRQTKLTGPIRGNQPQHF	TGTGCCAGCAGTCCCCGACAAACAAAGCTGACAGGCCCAATTAGGGGGAATCAGCCCCAGCATTTT
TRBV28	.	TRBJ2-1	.	CASSFIVVLGRSSYNEQFF	TGTGCCAGCAGTTTTATCGTCGTTTTGGGGCGAAGCTCCTACAATGAGCAGTTCTTC
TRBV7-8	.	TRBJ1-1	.	CASSLAVGGTEAFF	TGTGCCAGCAGCTTAGCGGTAGGAGGCACTGAAGCTTTCTTT
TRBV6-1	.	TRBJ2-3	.	CASSEAHQGGDTQYF	TGTGCCAGCAGTGAAGCGCACCAGGGAGGAGATACGCAGTATTTT
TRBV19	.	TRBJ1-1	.	CASIPPGSNAEAFF	TGTGCCAGTATTCCCCCGGGGTCCAACGCTGAAGCTTTCTTT
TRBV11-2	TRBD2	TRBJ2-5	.	CASSLVGTSLQETQYF	TGTGCCAGCAGCTTAGTAGGGACTAGCCTTCAAGAGACCCAGTACTTC
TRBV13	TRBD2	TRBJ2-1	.	CASSPRRGSEQFF	TGTGCCAGCAGCCCCCGCCGCGGGAGTGAGCAGTTCTTC
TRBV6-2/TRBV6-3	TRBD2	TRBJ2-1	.	CASRPGLAGAIEQFF	TGTGCCAGCAGACCTGGACTAGCGGGAGCTATTGAGCAGTTCTTC
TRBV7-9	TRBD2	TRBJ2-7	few	CASSLGLAASYEQYF	TGTGCCAGCAGCTTAGGACTAGCGGCATCCTACGAGCAGTACTTC
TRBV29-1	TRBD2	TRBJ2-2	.	CSATSGTNTGELFF	TGCAGCGCCACTAGCGGGACTAACACCGGGGAGCTGTTTTTT
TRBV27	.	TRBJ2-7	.	CASSRTFSSYEQYF	TGTGCCAGCAGTCGAACGTTTAGCTCCTACGAGCAGTACTTC
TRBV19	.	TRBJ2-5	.	CASSISGGQTQYF	TGTGCCAGTAGTATATCAGGAGGGCAGACCCAGTACTTC
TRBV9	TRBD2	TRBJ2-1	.	CASSVVPGLAGDEQFF	TGTGCCAGCAGCGTAGTCCCGGGACTAGCGGGAGATGAGCAGTTCTTC
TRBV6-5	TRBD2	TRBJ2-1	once	CASRGLAHYNEQFF	TGTGCCAGCAGGGGACTAGCGCACTACAATGAGCAGTTCTTC
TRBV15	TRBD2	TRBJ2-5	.	CATSRDGTSGYF	TGTGCCACCAGCAGAGATGGGACTAGCGGGTACTTC
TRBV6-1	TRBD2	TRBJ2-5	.	CASSEPSGTYQETQYF	TGTGCCAGCAGTGAACCCAGCGGGACCTACCAAGAGACCCAGTACTTC
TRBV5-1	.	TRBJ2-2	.	CASSLAEVGTGELFF	TGCGCCAGCAGCTTGGCTGAGGTGGGCACCGGGGAGCTGTTTTTT
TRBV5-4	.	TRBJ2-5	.	CASSLVSHNQETQYF	TGTGCCAGCAGCTTGGTTTCCCACAATCAGGAGACCCAGTACTTC
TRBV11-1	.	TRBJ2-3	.	CASSTRLVIPEDTQYF	TGTGCCAGCAGCACCAGACTCGTCATTCCTGAGGATACGCAGTATTTT
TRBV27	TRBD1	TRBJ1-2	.	CASSLLGQGQTLYGYTF	TGTGCCAGCAGTTTACTGGGACAGGGCCAGACCCTCTATGGCTACACCTTC
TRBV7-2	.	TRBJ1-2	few	CASRFQASNYGYTF	TGTGCCAGCAGGTTCCAGGCATCAAACTATGGCTACACCTTC
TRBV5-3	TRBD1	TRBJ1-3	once	CARAKPGQINASSGNTIYF	TGTGCCAGAGCAAAACCGGGACAGATAAATGCTAGCTCTGGAAACACCATATATTTT
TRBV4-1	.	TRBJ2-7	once	CASSQRTVSYEQYF	TGCGCCAGCAGCCAAAGAACGGTCTCCTACGAGCAGTACTTC
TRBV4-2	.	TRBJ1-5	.	CASSQEGGENNQPQHF	TGTGCCAGCAGCCAAGAAGGAGGGGAAAACAATCAGCCCCAGCATTTT
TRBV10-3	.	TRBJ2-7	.	CAISENTGLYEQYF	TGTGCCATCAGTGAGAACACAGGGCTCTACGAGCAGTACTTC
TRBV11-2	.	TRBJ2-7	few	CASSLTDTGSLMYEQYF	TGTGCCAGCAGCTTAACCGACACAGGTTCGCTAATGTACGAGCAGTACTTC